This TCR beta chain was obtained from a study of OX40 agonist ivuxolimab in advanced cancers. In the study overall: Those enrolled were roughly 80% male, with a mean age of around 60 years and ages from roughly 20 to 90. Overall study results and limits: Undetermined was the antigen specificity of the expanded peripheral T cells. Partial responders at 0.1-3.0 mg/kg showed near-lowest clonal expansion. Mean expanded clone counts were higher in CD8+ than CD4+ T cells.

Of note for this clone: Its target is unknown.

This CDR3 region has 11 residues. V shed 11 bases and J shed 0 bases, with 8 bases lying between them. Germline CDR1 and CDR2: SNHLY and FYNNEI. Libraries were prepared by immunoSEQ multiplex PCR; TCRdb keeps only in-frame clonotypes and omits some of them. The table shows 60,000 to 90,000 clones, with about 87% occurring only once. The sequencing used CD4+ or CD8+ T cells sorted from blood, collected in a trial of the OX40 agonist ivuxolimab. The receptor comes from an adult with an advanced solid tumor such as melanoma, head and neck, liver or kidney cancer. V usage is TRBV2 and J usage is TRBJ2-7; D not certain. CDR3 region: CASEYSYEQYF. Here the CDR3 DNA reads TGTGCCTCGGAATACTCCTACGAGCAGTACTTC.